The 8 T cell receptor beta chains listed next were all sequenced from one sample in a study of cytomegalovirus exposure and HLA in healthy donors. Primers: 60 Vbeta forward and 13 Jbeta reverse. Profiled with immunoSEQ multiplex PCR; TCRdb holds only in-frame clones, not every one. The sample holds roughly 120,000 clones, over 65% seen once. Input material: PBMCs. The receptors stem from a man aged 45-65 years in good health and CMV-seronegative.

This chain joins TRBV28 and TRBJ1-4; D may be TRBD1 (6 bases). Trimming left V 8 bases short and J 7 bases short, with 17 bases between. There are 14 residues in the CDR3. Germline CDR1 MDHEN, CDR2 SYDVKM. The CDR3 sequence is CASAHPARGEKLFF. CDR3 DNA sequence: TGTGCCAGCGCGCACCCGGCCAGGGGTGAAAAACTGTTTTTT.

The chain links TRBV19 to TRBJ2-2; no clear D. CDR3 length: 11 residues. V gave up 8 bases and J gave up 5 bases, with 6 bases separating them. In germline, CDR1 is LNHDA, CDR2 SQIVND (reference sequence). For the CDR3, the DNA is TGTGCCAGTCAAATGACCGGGGAGCTGTTTTTT. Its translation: CASQMTGELFF.

The CDR3 DNA reads as TGCGCCAGCAGCCAAATACAGGGGGAGAACAATGAGCAGTTCTTC. Its protein product is CASSQIQGENNEQFF. The chain joins TRBV4-1 to TRBJ2-1; 8 nucleotides agree with TRBD1. The germline gives CDR1 MGHRA, CDR2 YSYEKL. There are 15 residues in the CDR3. The V gene end was trimmed by 2 bases and the J gene end by 5 bases; junction bases not matched to a gene: 5.

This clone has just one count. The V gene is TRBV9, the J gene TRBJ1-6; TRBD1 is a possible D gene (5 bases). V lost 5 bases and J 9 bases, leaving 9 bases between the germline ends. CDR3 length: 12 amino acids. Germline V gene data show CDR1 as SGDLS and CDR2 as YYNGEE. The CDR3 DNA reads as TGTGCCAGCAGTGACGGGGGTTCACCCCTCCACTTT. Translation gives CASSDGGSPLHF.

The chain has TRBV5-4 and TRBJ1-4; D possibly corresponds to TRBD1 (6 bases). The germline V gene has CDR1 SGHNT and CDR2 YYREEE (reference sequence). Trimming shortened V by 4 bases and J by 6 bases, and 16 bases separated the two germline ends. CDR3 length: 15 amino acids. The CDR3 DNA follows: TGTGCCAGCAGCCCCGGGGGGCTGCGGGATGAAAAACTGTTTTTT. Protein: CASSPGGLRDEKLFF.

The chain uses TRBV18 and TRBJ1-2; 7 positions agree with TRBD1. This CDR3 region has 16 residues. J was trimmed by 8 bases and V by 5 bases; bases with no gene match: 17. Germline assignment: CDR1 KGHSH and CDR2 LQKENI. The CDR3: CASSASLDRVAVGYTF. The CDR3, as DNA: TGTGCCAGCTCAGCATCCCTCGACAGGGTTGCCGTCGGCTACACCTTC.

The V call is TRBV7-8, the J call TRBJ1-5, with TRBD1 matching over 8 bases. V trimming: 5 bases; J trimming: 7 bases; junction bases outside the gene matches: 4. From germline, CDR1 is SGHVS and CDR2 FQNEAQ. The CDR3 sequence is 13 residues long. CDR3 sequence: CASSPDRVQPQHF. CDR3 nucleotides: TGTGCCAGCAGCCCGGACAGGGTACAGCCCCAGCATTTT.

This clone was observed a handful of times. The CDR3 sequence is CASGTGELGGYTF. The CDR3, as DNA: TGTGCCAGTGGTACAGGGGAGCTTGGTGGCTACACCTTC. This rearrangement joins TRBV19 to TRBJ1-2; 7 bases are shared with TRBD1. V shed 8 bases and J 7 bases; nucleotides not matched to a gene: 10. Per germline, CDR1 LNHDA and CDR2 SQIVND (reference sequence). CDR3 length: 13 amino acids.